Shown below are 2 T cell receptor beta chains from a single sample sequenced in a study of cytomegalovirus exposure and HLA in healthy donors (dated by TCRdb to 2015 to 2018). Library preparation used the immunoSEQ multiplex PCR assay. For the multiplex PCR, a mixture combining 60 forward primers for TCR Vbeta segments and 13 reverse primers for TCR Jbeta segments was used. Sourced from immuneACCESS, this table was stored by TCRdb with only in-frame sequences that have V and J called. A share of the clones is absent; for the studies checked, an unresolved V gene accounts for under half, and the remainder has no known explanation. Counted in this sample were 150,000 to 200,000 clones; around 80% of them appeared once. The top ten constitute about 1.8% of the sample. The sample was PBMCs. These receptors all come from a young man in good health and CMV-seronegative.

The gene calls are TRBV5-8 and TRBJ2-7; tentative D call: TRBD2 (7 bases). The CDR3 has 13 residues. The germline V gene encodes CDR1 SGHTS and CDR2 YDEGEE. The germline V and J ends were trimmed by 8 bases and 6 bases, with 18 bases remaining between them. As DNA, the CDR3 is TGTGCCAGGGGGGGGCAGGGATCGGGCGAGCAGTACTTC. Amino acid sequence: CARGGQGSGEQYF.

V usage is TRBV7-2 and J usage is TRBJ2-1, with 8 positions matching TRBD2. This CDR3 has 14 amino acids. Germline CDR1 is SGHTA and CDR2 is FQGNSA. The V and J ends lost 5 bases and 6 bases, in that order; junction bases with no gene match: 6. In nucleotides, the CDR3 is TGTGCCAGCAGCACCCGGCGGGGGGTCAATGAGCAGTTCTTC. Translation: CASSTRRGVNEQFF.